This is a list of T cell receptor beta chains from one sample in a study of early T cells in non-severe SARS-CoV-2 infection. In TCRdb, the 5' RACE reads were re-called with MiXCR into one record per CDR3 protein. The repertoire has roughly 32,000 distinct CDR3 sequences, around 7% of them found once; the top ten carry approximately 35%. Sequenced: whole blood. The source is an adult who was a healthcare worker with PCR-confirmed SARS-CoV-2 infection or an uninfected control (not recorded which). The CDR3 runs from the conserved cysteine through the conserved F or W. The D gene is left open where the match is weak. Clone size appears in some rows only: once, few, many, or a class for an expanded clone.

clone size,J gene,V gene,D gene,CDR3 protein,CDR3 DNA
many,TRBJ2-5,TRBV7-9,.,CASSWDISLETQYF,TGTGCCAGCAGCTGGGACATCAGCCTAGAGACCCAGTACTTC
.,TRBJ2-3,TRBV5-1,.,CASSLVITDTQYF,TGCGCCAGCAGCTTGGTTATCACAGATACGCAGTATTTT
many,TRBJ2-3,TRBV6-2/TRBV6-3,.,CASSKSGGFPADTQYF,TGTGCCAGCAGCAAATCAGGCGGCTTCCCCGCGGATACGCAGTATTTT
many,TRBJ2-7,TRBV7-3,.,CASSLFAGPEQYF,TGTGCCAGCAGCTTATTTGCAGGGCCCGAGCAGTACTTC
many,TRBJ1-1,TRBV13,TRBD1,CASSLGNRGGTEAFF,TGTGCCAGCAGCTTAGGTAACAGGGGCGGGACTGAAGCTTTCTTT
.,TRBJ2-1,TRBV21-1,.,CASSRGTRESRTREQFF,TGTGCCAGCAGCAGGGGGACCCGGGAGAGTAGGACTAGGGAGCAGTTCTTC
few,TRBJ2-6,TRBV7-3,.,CASSRLQSGANVLTF,TGTGCCAGCAGCCGACTCCAATCTGGGGCCAACGTCCTGACTTTC
many,TRBJ1-6,TRBV3-1,.,CASSHSSGGGNSPLHF,TGTGCCAGCAGCCACAGTTCGGGGGGAGGTAATTCACCCCTCCACTTT
many,TRBJ2-1,TRBV7-2,.,CASSSRPTTSYNEQFF,TGTGCCAGCAGCTCTCGACCAACTACCTCCTACAATGAGCAGTTCTTC
.,TRBJ2-2,TRBV6-1,TRBD2,CASRGLSGKITGELFF,TGTGCCAGCAGGGGCCTTAGCGGGAAGATCACCGGGGAGCTGTTTTTT
.,TRBJ1-1,TRBV18,.,CASSPFAGTVNTEAFF,TGTGCCAGCTCACCGTTCGCCGGGACGGTGAACACTGAAGCTTTCTTT
many,TRBJ1-4,TRBV7-2,.,CASSWDAWGEKLFF,TGTGCCAGCAGCTGGGACGCCTGGGGTGAAAAACTGTTTTTT
.,TRBJ1-2,TRBV7-2,.,CATAPDRTYGYTF,TGTGCCACCGCCCCAGACAGGACCTATGGCTACACCTTC
many,TRBJ2-3,TRBV12-3/TRBV12-4,.,CASSFRRSHRFSTDTQYF,TGTGCCAGCAGTTTTAGGAGGTCCCATCGATTTTCCACAGATACGCAGTATTTT
many,TRBJ2-2,TRBV19,TRBD2,CASRTSGDTGELFF,TGTGCCAGTAGGACTAGCGGGGACACCGGGGAGCTGTTTTTT
few,TRBJ1-3,TRBV7-9,.,CASSFSRTSGNTIYF,TGTGCCAGCAGCTTTTCCAGGACCTCTGGAAACACCATATATTTT
many,TRBJ2-5,TRBV10-3,.,CAISGSGGQETQYF,TGTGCCATCAGTGGCAGTGGCGGGCAAGAGACCCAGTACTTC
many,TRBJ2-7,TRBV21-1,.,CASSKGPSGRPPYEQYF,TGTGCCAGCAGCAAAGGGCCTAGCGGGAGGCCCCCCTACGAGCAGTACTTC
few,TRBJ2-7,TRBV28,.,CASSTPVALAGGKQYF,TGTGCCAGCAGTACTCCTGTGGCACTGGCTGGGGGGAAGCAGTACTTC
many,TRBJ2-5,TRBV5-1,.,CASSLGASVEQETQYF,TGCGCCAGCAGCTTGGGGGCTAGCGTAGAACAAGAGACCCAGTACTTC
few,TRBJ2-5,TRBV6-2/TRBV6-3,.,CASRPLALQETQYF,TGTGCCAGCAGACCTTTAGCGTTGCAAGAGACCCAGTACTTC
many,TRBJ2-1,TRBV20-1,TRBD1,CSAPRDREYNEQFF,TGCAGTGCTCCCCGGGACAGGGAGTACAATGAGCAGTTCTTC
many,TRBJ2-5,TRBV7-2,.,CASSLALVNQETQYF,TGTGCCAGCAGCTTAGCGCTGGTGAACCAAGAGACCCAGTACTTC
many,TRBJ1-6,TRBV28,TRBD1,CASSYATRGRGHSPLHF,TGTGCCAGCAGTTACGCAACCAGGGGGCGCGGACATTCACCCCTCCACTTT
.,TRBJ2-3,TRBV6-5,TRBD1,CASRSFRDRAPDTQYF,TGTGCCAGCAGATCCTTCCGCGACAGGGCCCCCGATACGCAGTATTTT
many,TRBJ2-1,TRBV20-1,.,CSAFADSNNEQFF,TGCAGTGCTTTCGCCGACAGTAATAATGAGCAGTTCTTC
many,TRBJ2-5,TRBV5-4,TRBD1,CASSSPGQTQETQYF,TGTGCCAGCAGCTCTCCGGGACAGACACAAGAGACCCAGTACTTC
.,TRBJ2-5,TRBV7-2,.,CASRSTLLGTQYF,TGTGCCAGCAGATCGACCCTCCTCGGGACCCAGTACTTC
many,TRBJ2-5,TRBV2,TRBD2,CASILASGQETQYF,TGTGCCAGCATCCTCGCTAGCGGACAAGAGACCCAGTACTTC